The T cell receptor (beta chain) under discussion was sequenced for a study of T cell changes during pregnancy in multiple sclerosis. Profiling relied on immunoSEQ multiplex PCR, and the TCRdb table lists in-frame clones only, not all of them. The repertoire holds about 30,000 clones, with 89% as singletons. CDR3 size: 15 residues. V lost 6 bases, J lost 6 bases, and 10 bases stayed unmatched. The germline V gene has CDR1 MDHEN and CDR2 SYDVKM. The TCR sequence derives from a female donor with multiple sclerosis, enrolled in a pregnancy study. The V call is TRBV28, the J call TRBJ1-1, with 10 bases fitting TRBD1. The material sequenced was CD8+ T cells from peripheral blood mononuclear cells, taken in the second trimester of pregnancy. The CDR3 spells CASRTTGGRDPEAFF. The CDR3 DNA is TGTGCCAGCAGAACGACAGGGGGCCGGGATCCTGAAGCTTTCTTT.